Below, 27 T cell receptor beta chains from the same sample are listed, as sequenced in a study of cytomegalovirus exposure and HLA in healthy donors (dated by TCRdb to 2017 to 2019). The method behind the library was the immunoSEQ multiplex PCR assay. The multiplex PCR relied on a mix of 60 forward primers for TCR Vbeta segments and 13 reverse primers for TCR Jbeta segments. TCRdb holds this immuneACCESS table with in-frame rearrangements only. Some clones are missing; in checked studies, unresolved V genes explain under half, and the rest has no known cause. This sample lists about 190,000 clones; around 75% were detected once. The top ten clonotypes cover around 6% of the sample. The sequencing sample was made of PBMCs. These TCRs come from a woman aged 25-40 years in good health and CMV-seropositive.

CDR3 nucleotides: TGTGCCAGCAGCTTAGATCGAGGGGGCGCGAGAGGCTACACCTTC. Translation gives CASSLDRGGARGYTF. The chain links TRBV11-2 to TRBJ1-2; 7 nucleotides align to TRBD1. The length of the CDR3 is 15 residues. Germline CDR1 and CDR2: SGHAT and FQNNGV. V lost 0 bases to trimming and J lost 8 bases; unmatched junction nucleotides: 9.

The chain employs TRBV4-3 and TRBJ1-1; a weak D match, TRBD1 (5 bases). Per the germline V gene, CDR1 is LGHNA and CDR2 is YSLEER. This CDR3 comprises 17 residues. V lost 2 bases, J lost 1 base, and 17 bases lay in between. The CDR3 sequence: CASSQTRLGLSNTEAFF. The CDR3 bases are TGCGCCAGCAGCCAAACGAGGTTGGGGCTGTCGAACACTGAAGCTTTCTTT.

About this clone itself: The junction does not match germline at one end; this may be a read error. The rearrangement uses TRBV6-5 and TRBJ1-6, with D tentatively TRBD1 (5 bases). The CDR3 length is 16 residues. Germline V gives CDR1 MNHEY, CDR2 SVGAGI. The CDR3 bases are TGTGCCTGCAGTTACCTCCCGGGGGGGTCAGGTTCACCCCTCCACTTT. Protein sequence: CACSYLPGGSGSPLHF.

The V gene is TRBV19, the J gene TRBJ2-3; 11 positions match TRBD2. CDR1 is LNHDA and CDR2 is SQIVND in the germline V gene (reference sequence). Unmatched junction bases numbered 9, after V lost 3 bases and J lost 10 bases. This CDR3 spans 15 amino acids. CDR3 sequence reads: CASSITGTSGVPQYF. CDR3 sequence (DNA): TGTGCCAGTAGTATTACCGGGACTAGCGGCGTTCCGCAGTATTTT. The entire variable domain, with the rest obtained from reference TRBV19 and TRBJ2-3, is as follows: DGGITQSPKYLFRKEGQNVTLSCEQNLNHDAMYWYRQDPGQGLRLIYYSQIVNDFQKGDIAEGYSVSREKKESFPLTVTSAQKNPTAFYLCASSITGTSGVPQYFGPGTRLTVL.

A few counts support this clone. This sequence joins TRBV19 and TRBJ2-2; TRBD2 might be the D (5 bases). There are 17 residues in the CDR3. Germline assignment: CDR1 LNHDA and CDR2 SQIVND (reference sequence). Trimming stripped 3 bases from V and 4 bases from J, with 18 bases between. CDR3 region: CASSIARAARGTGELFF. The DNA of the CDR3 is TGTGCCAGTAGTATTGCCCGAGCGGCCCGGGGCACCGGGGAGCTGTTTTTT.

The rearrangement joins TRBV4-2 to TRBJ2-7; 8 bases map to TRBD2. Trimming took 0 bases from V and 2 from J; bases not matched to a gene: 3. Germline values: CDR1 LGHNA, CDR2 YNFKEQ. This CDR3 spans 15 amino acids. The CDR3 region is CASSQDNSGAYEQYF. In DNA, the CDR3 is TGTGCCAGCAGCCAAGATAATAGCGGGGCCTACGAGCAGTACTTC.

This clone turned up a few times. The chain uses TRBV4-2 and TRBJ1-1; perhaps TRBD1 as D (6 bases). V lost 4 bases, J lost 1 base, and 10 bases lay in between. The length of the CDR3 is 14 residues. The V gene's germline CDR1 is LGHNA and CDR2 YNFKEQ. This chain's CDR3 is CASSPTGRNTEAFF. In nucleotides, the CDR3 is TGTGCCAGCAGCCCGACAGGAAGGAACACTGAAGCTTTCTTT.

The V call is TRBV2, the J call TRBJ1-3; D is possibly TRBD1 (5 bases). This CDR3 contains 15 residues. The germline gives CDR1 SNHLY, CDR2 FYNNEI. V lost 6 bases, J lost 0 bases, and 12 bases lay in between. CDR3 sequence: CASRPQGNSGNTIYF. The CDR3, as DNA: TGTGCCAGCAGACCCCAGGGCAACTCTGGAAACACCATATATTTT.

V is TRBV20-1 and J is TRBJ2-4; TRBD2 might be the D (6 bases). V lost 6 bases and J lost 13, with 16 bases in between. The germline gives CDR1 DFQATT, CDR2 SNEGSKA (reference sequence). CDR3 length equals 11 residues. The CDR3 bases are TGCAGTGCGAACATTGGACTACTCCAGTACTTC. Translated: CSANIGLLQYF.

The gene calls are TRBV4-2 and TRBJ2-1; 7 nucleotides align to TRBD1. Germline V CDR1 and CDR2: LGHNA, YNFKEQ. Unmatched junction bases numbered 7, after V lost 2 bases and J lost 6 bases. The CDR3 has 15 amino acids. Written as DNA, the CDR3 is TGTGCCAGCAGCCAAAAGGGGGCGCCGCGCAATGAGCAGTTCTTC. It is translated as CASSQKGAPRNEQFF.

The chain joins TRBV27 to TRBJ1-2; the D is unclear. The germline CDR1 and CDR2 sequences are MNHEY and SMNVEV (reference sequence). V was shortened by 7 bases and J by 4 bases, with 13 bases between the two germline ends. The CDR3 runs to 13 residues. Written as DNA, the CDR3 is TGTGCCAGCACGCTCCTATGGGCCTATGGCTACACCTTC. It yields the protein CASTLLWAYGYTF.

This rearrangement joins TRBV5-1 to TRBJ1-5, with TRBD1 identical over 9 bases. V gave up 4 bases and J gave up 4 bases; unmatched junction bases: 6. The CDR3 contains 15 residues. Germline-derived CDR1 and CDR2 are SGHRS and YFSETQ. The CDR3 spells CASSRGTGQNQPQHF. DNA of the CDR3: TGCGCCAGCAGCCGGGGGACAGGGCAAAATCAGCCCCAGCATTTT.

DNA for the CDR3: TGTGCCAGCAGCAGACAGAGTAGCAATCAGCCCCAGCATTTT. Protein: CASSRQSSNQPQHF. The chain is built from TRBV28 and TRBJ1-5; possibly TRBD1 for D (5 bases). The CDR3 extends over 14 amino acids. Germline CDR1 reads MDHEN; CDR2 reads SYDVKM. Trimming stripped 6 bases from V and 0 bases from J, with 9 bases between.

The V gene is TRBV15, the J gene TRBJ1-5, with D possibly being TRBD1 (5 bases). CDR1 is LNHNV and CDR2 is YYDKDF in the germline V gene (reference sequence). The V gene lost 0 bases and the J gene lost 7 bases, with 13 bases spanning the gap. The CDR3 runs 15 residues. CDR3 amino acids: CATSRDGGAGQPQHF. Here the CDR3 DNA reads TGTGCCACCAGCAGAGATGGCGGGGCAGGACAGCCCCAGCATTTT.

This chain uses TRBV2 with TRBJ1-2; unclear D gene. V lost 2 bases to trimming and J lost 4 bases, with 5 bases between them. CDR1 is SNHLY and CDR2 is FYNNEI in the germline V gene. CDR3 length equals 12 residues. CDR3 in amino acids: CASSESFYGYTF. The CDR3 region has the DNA TGTGCCAGCAGTGAAAGCTTCTATGGCTACACCTTC.

In DNA, the CDR3 is TGTGCCAGCATCCCCGCGGGAGGGGAGTCAGATGAGCAGTTCTTC. This encodes CASIPAGGESDEQFF. The chain uses TRBV28 and TRBJ2-1, with TRBD2 matching over 9 bases. V shed 7 bases, J shed 8 bases, and the junction held 12 bases outside the gene matches. The CDR3 consists of 15 residues. Germline V gene data show CDR1 as MDHEN and CDR2 as SYDVKM.

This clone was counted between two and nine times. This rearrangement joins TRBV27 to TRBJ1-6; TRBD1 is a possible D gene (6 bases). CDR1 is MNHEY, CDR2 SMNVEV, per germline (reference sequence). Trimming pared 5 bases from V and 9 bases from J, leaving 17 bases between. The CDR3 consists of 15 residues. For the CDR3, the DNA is TGTGCCAGCAGTAGGGGGGGATATTCGGGTTCACCCCTCCACTTT. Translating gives CASSRGGYSGSPLHF.

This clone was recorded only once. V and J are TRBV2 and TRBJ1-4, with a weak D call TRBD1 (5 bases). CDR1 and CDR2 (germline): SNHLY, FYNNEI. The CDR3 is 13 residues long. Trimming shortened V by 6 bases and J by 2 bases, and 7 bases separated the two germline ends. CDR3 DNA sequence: TGTGCCAGCAGAAAGGGGACTAATGAAAAACTGTTTTTT. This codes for CASRKGTNEKLFF.

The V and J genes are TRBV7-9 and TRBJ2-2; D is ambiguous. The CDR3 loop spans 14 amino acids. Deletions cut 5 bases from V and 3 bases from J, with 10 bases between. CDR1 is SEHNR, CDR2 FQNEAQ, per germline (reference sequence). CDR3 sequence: CASSASRDTGELFF. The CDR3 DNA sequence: TGTGCCAGCAGCGCCTCCCGGGACACCGGGGAGCTGTTTTTT.

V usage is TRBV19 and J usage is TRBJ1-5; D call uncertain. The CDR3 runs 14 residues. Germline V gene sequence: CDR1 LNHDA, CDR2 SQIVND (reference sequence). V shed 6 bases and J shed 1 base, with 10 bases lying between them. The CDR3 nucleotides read TGTGCCAGTAGGAACAGCTGGAGCAATCAGCCCCAGCATTTT. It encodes CASRNSWSNQPQHF. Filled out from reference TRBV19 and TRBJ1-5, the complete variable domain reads DGGITQSPKYLFRKEGQNVTLSCEQNLNHDAMYWYRQDPGQGLRLIYYSQIVNDFQKGDIAEGYSVSREKKESFPLTVTSAQKNPTAFYLCASRNSWSNQPQHFGDGTRLSIL.

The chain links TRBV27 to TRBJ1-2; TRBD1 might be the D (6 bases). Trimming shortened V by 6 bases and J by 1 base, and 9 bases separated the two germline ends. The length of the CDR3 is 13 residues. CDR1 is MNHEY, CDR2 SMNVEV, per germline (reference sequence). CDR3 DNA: TGTGCCAGCAGACCGGGACATAACTATGGCTACACCTTC. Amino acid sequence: CASRPGHNYGYTF.

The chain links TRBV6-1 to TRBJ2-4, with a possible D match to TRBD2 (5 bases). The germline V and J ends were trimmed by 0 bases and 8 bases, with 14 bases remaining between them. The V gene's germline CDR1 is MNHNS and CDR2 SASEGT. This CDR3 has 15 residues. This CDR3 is CASSEADYGVYIQYF. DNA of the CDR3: TGTGCCAGCAGTGAAGCGGATTACGGGGTATACATTCAGTACTTC.

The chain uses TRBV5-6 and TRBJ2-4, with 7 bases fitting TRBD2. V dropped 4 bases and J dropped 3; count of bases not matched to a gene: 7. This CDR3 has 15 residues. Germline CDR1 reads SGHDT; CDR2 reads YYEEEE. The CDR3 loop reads CASSPFTGGKNIQYF. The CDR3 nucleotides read TGTGCCAGCAGCCCGTTCACGGGAGGCAAAAACATTCAGTACTTC.

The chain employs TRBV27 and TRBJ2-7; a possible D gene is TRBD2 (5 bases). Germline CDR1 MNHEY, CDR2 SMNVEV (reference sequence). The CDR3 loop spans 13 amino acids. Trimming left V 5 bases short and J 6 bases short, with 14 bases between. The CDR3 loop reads CASSPRGMAEQYF. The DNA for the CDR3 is TGTGCCAGCAGTCCTCGAGGGATGGCCGAGCAGTACTTC.

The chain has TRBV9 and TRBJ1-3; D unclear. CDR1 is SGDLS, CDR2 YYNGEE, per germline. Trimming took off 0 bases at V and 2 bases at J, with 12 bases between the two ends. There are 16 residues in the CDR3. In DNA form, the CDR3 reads TGTGCCAGCAGCGTAGGTCCAATGGTAGCTGGAAACACCATATATTTT. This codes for CASSVGPMVAGNTIYF. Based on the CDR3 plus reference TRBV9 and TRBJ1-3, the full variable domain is DSGVTQTPKHLITATGQRVTLRCSPRSGDLSVYWYQQSLDQGLQFLIQYYNGEERAKGNILERFSAQQFPDLHSELNLSSLELGDSALYFCASSVGPMVAGNTIYFGEGSWLTVV.

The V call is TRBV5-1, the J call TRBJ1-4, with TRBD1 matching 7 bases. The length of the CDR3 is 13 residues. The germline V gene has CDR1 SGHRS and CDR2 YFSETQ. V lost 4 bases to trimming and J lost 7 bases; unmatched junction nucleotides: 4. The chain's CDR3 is CASSMTGSEKLFF. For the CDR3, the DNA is TGCGCCAGCAGCATGACAGGGAGTGAAAAACTGTTTTTT.

The chain's CDR3 is CASSPQGTDTQYF. The CDR3 DNA sequence: TGCGCCAGCAGCCCTCAGGGGACAGATACGCAGTATTTT. The V and J genes are TRBV5-1 and TRBJ2-3; the D gene is possibly TRBD1 (6 bases). Trimming took off 4 bases at V and 3 bases at J, with 9 bases between the two ends. The germline gives CDR1 SGHRS, CDR2 YFSETQ. This CDR3 is 13 amino acids long.